This TCR beta chain came from a study of blood T cell repertoires in COVID-19. Study-wide context: The cDNA or gDNA used as material had been derived from T cells, B-cell-depleted T cells, or PBMCs.

In the original processing: Estimation of nucleated cell counts was performed using reference gene primer amplification. Assay used: immunoSEQ multiplex PCR; TCRdb lists only in-frame clones, some missing. V, J and clone size are taken as reported in that table, and D and trimming were inferred from the DNA itself. The sample holds some 150,000 clones, approximately 78% seen once. Living in 24 US areas, the participants were between roughly 18 and 90 years of age. Before being deemed recovered, Cohort 3 donors had two negative PCRs, clearance, or symptom resolution. This clone has just a few counts. The CDR3 has 13 amino acids. Trimming shortened V by 6 bases and J by 4 bases, and 10 bases separated the two germline ends. Germline-derived CDR1 and CDR2 are KGHSH and LQKENI.

This chain connects TRBV18 to TRBJ1-5; the D gene is possibly TRBD1 (6 bases). The sample comprised PBMCs or T cells enriched from blood (not recorded which). The receptor was derived from a woman between 50 and 59 years old who had recovered from COVID-19. The CDR3 region has the DNA TGTGCCAGCTCCGGGAGGGGGAATCAGCCCCAGCATTTT. It encodes CASSGRGNQPQHF. Full variable domain (rest looked up from reference TRBV18 and TRBJ1-5): NAGVMQNPRHLVRRRGQEARLRCSPMKGHSHVYWYRQLPEEGLKFMVYLQKENIIDESGMPKERFSAEFPKEGPSILRIQQVVRGDSAAYFCASSGRGNQPQHFGDGTRLSIL.